This TCR beta chain came from a study of blood T cell repertoires in COVID-19. The wider study: Spain, Italy and the United States supplied samples that represented acute and convalescent COVID-19. Sample material is recorded as cDNA or gDNA derived from T cells, B-cell-depleted T cells, or PBMCs.

The CDR3 is 15 residues long. The germline CDR1 and CDR2 sequences are MNHNY and SVGAGI (reference sequence). Trimming left V 8 bases short and J 0 bases short, with 16 bases between. Per the original data handling: Cell counts per sample came from amplifying reference gene primers. Sequencing used immunoSEQ multiplex PCR; TCRdb keeps in-frame clones, though not all of them. That table furnishes V, J and clone size, whereas the DNA furnished D and trimming. Seen here are around 150,000 clones, about 89% observed once, and the top ten hold 2.5%. The V gene is TRBV6-6, the J gene TRBJ2-5; maybe TRBD2 (7 bases). The TCR originated in a man aged 50-60 years with active COVID-19. The sequenced sample was peripheral blood. CDR3 sequence: CASSRGTPYQETQYF. In DNA, the CDR3 is TGTGCCAGCTCGCGGGGGACACCGTACCAAGAGACCCAGTACTTC.